These T cell receptor beta chains were read from a single sample in a study of cytomegalovirus exposure and HLA in healthy donors. Generated by immunoSEQ multiplex PCR, the TCRdb table keeps only in-frame clones and is missing some. The sample carries about 170,000 clones, around 80% recorded once. Sequenced material: PBMCs. All receptors come from a boy aged 2 to 10 in good health and CMV-seronegative. The CDR3 runs from the conserved cysteine through the conserved F or W. Fields, in order: clone size, V gene, J gene, D gene, CDR3 DNA, CDR3 protein. A D gene is named only where the DNA matches it firmly. Only some rows state a clone size, as once, few, many or a class for expanded clones.

clone size: -
V gene: TRBV2
J gene: TRBJ2-1
D gene: TRBD2
CDR3 DNA: TGTGCCAGCAGTTGGGGGACTAGCTCCTACAATGAGCAGTTCTTC
CDR3 protein: CASSWGTSSYNEQFF

clone size: -
V gene: TRBV18
J gene: TRBJ2-1
D gene: -
CDR3 DNA: TGTGCCAGCTCACCCTACTACAATGAGCAGTTCTTC
CDR3 protein: CASSPYYNEQFF

clone size: -
V gene: TRBV28
J gene: TRBJ1-4
D gene: -
CDR3 DNA: TGTGCCAGCAGTTTAATAAATACTCCAACTAATGAAAAACTGTTTTTT
CDR3 protein: CASSLINTPTNEKLFF

clone size: -
V gene: TRBV4-1
J gene: TRBJ2-3
D gene: TRBD2
CDR3 DNA: TGCGCCAGCACCGATAGCGGGATCACAGATACGCAGTATTTT
CDR3 protein: CASTDSGITDTQYF

clone size: -
V gene: TRBV19
J gene: TRBJ1-6
D gene: TRBD1
CDR3 DNA: TGTGCCAGTAGTACGTCAGGGACAGCGAATTCACCCCTCCACTTT
CDR3 protein: CASSTSGTANSPLHF

clone size: -
V gene: TRBV27
J gene: TRBJ2-1
D gene: TRBD2
CDR3 DNA: TGTGCCAGCAGCCGCGTCCTAGCGGGAGGTTACAATGAGCAGTTCTTC
CDR3 protein: CASSRVLAGGYNEQFF

clone size: few
V gene: TRBV4-3
J gene: TRBJ2-1
D gene: TRBD2
CDR3 DNA: TGCGCCAGCAGCCAGCATGTAACTAGCGTTGAGTACAATGAGCAGTTCTTC
CDR3 protein: CASSQHVTSVEYNEQFF

clone size: once
V gene: TRBV5-1
J gene: TRBJ1-4
D gene: -
CDR3 DNA: TGCGCCAGCAGCTTGGCAGGAAGGGGTAATGAAAAACTGTTTTTT
CDR3 protein: CASSLAGRGNEKLFF

clone size: -
V gene: TRBV6-1
J gene: TRBJ1-2
D gene: -
CDR3 DNA: TGTGCCAGCAGTGACCCCCCGGGGGCTAACTATGGCTACACCTTC
CDR3 protein: CASSDPPGANYGYTF

clone size: -
V gene: TRBV5-4
J gene: TRBJ2-5
D gene: -
CDR3 DNA: TGTGCCAGCAGCTGGCACGGAGTAAACGAAGAGACCCAGTACTTC
CDR3 protein: CASSWHGVNEETQYF

clone size: -
V gene: TRBV20-1
J gene: TRBJ2-7
D gene: -
CDR3 DNA: TGCAGTGCCGGACAGAACTACGAGCAGTACTTC
CDR3 protein: CSAGQNYEQYF

clone size: once
V gene: TRBV19
J gene: TRBJ1-2
D gene: TRBD1
CDR3 DNA: TGTGCCAGTAGAAGGGGTGGACAGGCGAAGAACTATGGCTACACCTTC
CDR3 protein: CASRRGGQAKNYGYTF

clone size: -
V gene: TRBV2
J gene: TRBJ2-1
D gene: TRBD2
CDR3 DNA: TGTGCCAGCAGTTTTGGACTAGGGTTAAATGAGCAGTTCTTC
CDR3 protein: CASSFGLGLNEQFF

clone size: -
V gene: TRBV18
J gene: TRBJ1-6
D gene: -
CDR3 DNA: TGTGCCAGCTCACCACGTACAGGGAAAGGGCTTATAGGAAATTCACCCCTCCACTTT
CDR3 protein: CASSPRTGKGLIGNSPLHF

clone size: -
V gene: TRBV5-1
J gene: TRBJ2-5
D gene: TRBD1
CDR3 DNA: TGCGCCAGCAGCTACGACAGGGGTCTTCAAGAGACCCAGTACTTC
CDR3 protein: CASSYDRGLQETQYF

clone size: -
V gene: TRBV6-1
J gene: TRBJ1-5
D gene: TRBD1
CDR3 DNA: TGTGCCAGCGGACTTGACAGGGTAAATCAGCCCCAGCATTTT
CDR3 protein: CASGLDRVNQPQHF

clone size: -
V gene: TRBV30
J gene: TRBJ2-5
D gene: -
CDR3 DNA: TGTGCCTGGAGTGGTCTCGGGGTAGGAGAGACCCAGTACTTC
CDR3 protein: CAWSGLGVGETQYF

clone size: -
V gene: TRBV5-4
J gene: TRBJ2-1
D gene: TRBD2
CDR3 DNA: TGTGCCAGCACACACCTAGCGGAACACAATGAGCAGTTCTTC
CDR3 protein: CASTHLAEHNEQFF

clone size: -
V gene: TRBV19
J gene: TRBJ1-2
D gene: -
CDR3 DNA: TGTGCCAGTAGTACCCAGGATCTATATGGCTACACCTTC
CDR3 protein: CASSTQDLYGYTF

clone size: -
V gene: TRBV14
J gene: TRBJ2-1
D gene: TRBD2
CDR3 DNA: TGTGCCAGCAGCCAATGGGGGACTAGCGGGACAAGTAGGCAGTTCTTC
CDR3 protein: CASSQWGTSGTSRQFF

clone size: -
V gene: TRBV27
J gene: TRBJ1-1
D gene: TRBD1
CDR3 DNA: TGTGCCAGCAGTCTTACAGGGGGCACTGAAGCTTTCTTT
CDR3 protein: CASSLTGGTEAFF

clone size: few
V gene: TRBV20-1
J gene: TRBJ2-3
D gene: -
CDR3 DNA: TGCAGTGCTAGAACTAGCGATACGCAGTATTTT
CDR3 protein: CSARTSDTQYF

clone size: -
V gene: TRBV29-1
J gene: TRBJ2-1
D gene: TRBD2
CDR3 DNA: TGCAGCGTTGAAGAGCGGGAGACCTACAATGAGCAGTTCTTC
CDR3 protein: CSVEERETYNEQFF

clone size: -
V gene: TRBV10-3
J gene: TRBJ2-2
D gene: TRBD1
CDR3 DNA: TGTGCCATCAGACAGGGGGCGAACACCGGGGAGCTGTTTTTT
CDR3 protein: CAIRQGANTGELFF

clone size: -
V gene: TRBV30
J gene: TRBJ1-4
D gene: TRBD1
CDR3 DNA: TGTGCCTGGAGAGCTACAGGGGGTGGGGAAAAACTGTTTTTT
CDR3 protein: CAWRATGGGEKLFF

clone size: -
V gene: TRBV18
J gene: TRBJ2-3
D gene: TRBD1
CDR3 DNA: TGTGCCAGCTCACCAACAGGGGGCGGCACAGATACGCAGTATTTT
CDR3 protein: CASSPTGGGTDTQYF

clone size: -
V gene: TRBV10-3
J gene: TRBJ1-1
D gene: -
CDR3 DNA: TGTGCCATCAGGCGAGGAGGAGACACTGAAGCTTTCTTT
CDR3 protein: CAIRRGGDTEAFF

clone size: -
V gene: TRBV6-5
J gene: TRBJ2-2
D gene: TRBD1
CDR3 DNA: TGTGCCAGCAGTGCGACAGGGGATCTCGGGGAGCTGTTTTTT
CDR3 protein: CASSATGDLGELFF

clone size: -
V gene: TRBV7-9
J gene: TRBJ2-3
D gene: TRBD2
CDR3 DNA: TGTGCCAGCAGCTTAGCCCGAACTAGCGGTAGCACAGATACGCAGTATTTT
CDR3 protein: CASSLARTSGSTDTQYF

clone size: -
V gene: TRBV27
J gene: TRBJ1-4
D gene: -
CDR3 DNA: TGTGCCAGCAGTTTAGAGGGAGGGGGGGATCCTAATGAAAAACTGTTTTTT
CDR3 protein: CASSLEGGGDPNEKLFF

clone size: -
V gene: TRBV5-1
J gene: TRBJ2-7
D gene: TRBD2
CDR3 DNA: TGCGCCAGCAGCCTCAACAGCGGGAACAACGAGCAGTACTTC
CDR3 protein: CASSLNSGNNEQYF

clone size: -
V gene: TRBV30
J gene: TRBJ1-1
D gene: TRBD1
CDR3 DNA: TGTGCCTGGAATGGATGGGACAGGACCACTGAAGCTTTCTTT
CDR3 protein: CAWNGWDRTTEAFF

clone size: -
V gene: TRBV21-1
J gene: TRBJ2-2
D gene: -
CDR3 DNA: TGTGCCAGCAGCCAGGGGTACCCCCGTAGGGTGTCGAACACCGGGGAGCTGTTTTTT
CDR3 protein: CASSQGYPRRVSNTGELFF

clone size: -
V gene: TRBV6-5
J gene: TRBJ1-2
D gene: TRBD1
CDR3 DNA: TGTGCCAGCAGTTACTCTGTTGGGACAGACTATGGCTACACCTTC
CDR3 protein: CASSYSVGTDYGYTF

clone size: once
V gene: TRBV27
J gene: TRBJ1-4
D gene: -
CDR3 DNA: TGTGCCAGCAGCCCTCCCCCAGGGGTTACTAATGAAAAACTGTTTTTT
CDR3 protein: CASSPPPGVTNEKLFF

clone size: -
V gene: TRBV6-6
J gene: TRBJ2-7
D gene: -
CDR3 DNA: TGTGCCAGCAGTACGGGCCTGGCGGGGCAGTACTTC
CDR3 protein: CASSTGLAGQYF

clone size: -
V gene: TRBV7-9
J gene: TRBJ2-3
D gene: -
CDR3 DNA: TGTGCCAGCAGCCCTACTCGAGGAGGCGGCCCCAGAGATACGCAGTATTTT
CDR3 protein: CASSPTRGGGPRDTQYF

clone size: -
V gene: TRBV30
J gene: TRBJ1-1
D gene: TRBD1
CDR3 DNA: TGTGCCTATGTGACAGGGATGAACACTGAAGCTTTCTTT
CDR3 protein: CAYVTGMNTEAFF

clone size: -
V gene: TRBV7-8
J gene: TRBJ2-1
D gene: TRBD2
CDR3 DNA: TGTGCCAGCAGCGCCGGACTAGCGGGAGCCTACAATGAGCAGTTCTTC
CDR3 protein: CASSAGLAGAYNEQFF

clone size: -
V gene: TRBV19
J gene: TRBJ2-3
D gene: TRBD2
CDR3 DNA: TGTGCCAGTACTACGCACGGTCAGGGTGCGGGGGCGCAGTATTTT
CDR3 protein: CASTTHGQGAGAQYF

clone size: -
V gene: TRBV7-2
J gene: TRBJ1-3
D gene: TRBD1
CDR3 DNA: TGTGCCAGCAGCCGGACAGGGCTCTCTGGAAACACCATATATTTT
CDR3 protein: CASSRTGLSGNTIYF

clone size: -
V gene: TRBV18
J gene: TRBJ1-5
D gene: TRBD1
CDR3 DNA: TGTGCCAGCTCGGCAGGGGGGCGCAATCAGCCCCAGCATTTT
CDR3 protein: CASSAGGRNQPQHF

clone size: -
V gene: TRBV11-2
J gene: TRBJ2-7
D gene: TRBD1
CDR3 DNA: TGTGCCAGCAGAAGTATTAGCGGGACAGGGGGCCACGAGCAGTACTTC
CDR3 protein: CASRSISGTGGHEQYF

clone size: -
V gene: TRBV19
J gene: TRBJ1-2
D gene: TRBD1
CDR3 DNA: TGTGCCAGTAGTATGGACTCAGGGGGGACTAACTATGGCTACACCTTC
CDR3 protein: CASSMDSGGTNYGYTF

clone size: -
V gene: TRBV5-6
J gene: TRBJ2-5
D gene: -
CDR3 DNA: TGTGCCAGCAGCTCACTGCTAGCGGAGACCCAGTACTTC
CDR3 protein: CASSSLLAETQYF

clone size: few
V gene: TRBV6-1
J gene: TRBJ2-1
D gene: -
CDR3 DNA: TGTGCCAGCAGTGAAGCTAGAAATGGTGAGCAGTTCTTC
CDR3 protein: CASSEARNGEQFF

clone size: -
V gene: TRBV19
J gene: TRBJ1-2
D gene: -
CDR3 DNA: TGTGCCAGTAGTATTGCGCAGGTCTATGGCTACACCTTC
CDR3 protein: CASSIAQVYGYTF

clone size: -
V gene: TRBV4-3
J gene: TRBJ2-7
D gene: -
CDR3 DNA: TGCGCCAGCAGTCAAGATAGGACTATCGGGTACGAGCAGTACTTC
CDR3 protein: CASSQDRTIGYEQYF

clone size: -
V gene: TRBV6-6
J gene: TRBJ2-7
D gene: -
CDR3 DNA: TGTGCCAGCAGGGCGGAGGCTGGCTACGAGCAGTACTTC
CDR3 protein: CASRAEAGYEQYF

clone size: -
V gene: TRBV7-7
J gene: TRBJ1-4
D gene: -
CDR3 DNA: TGTGCCAGCAGCCAGCCCCGACAGGAGCCGAATGAAAAACTGTTTTTT
CDR3 protein: CASSQPRQEPNEKLFF

clone size: -
V gene: TRBV11-2
J gene: TRBJ2-1
D gene: TRBD2
CDR3 DNA: TGTGCCAGCAGCTTCCGACTAGCATTCTCCTACAATGAGCAGTTCTTC
CDR3 protein: CASSFRLAFSYNEQFF

clone size: -
V gene: TRBV6-4
J gene: TRBJ1-1
D gene: -
CDR3 DNA: TGTGCCAGCAATGGAGGGGTCCCGAACACTGAAGCTTTCTTT
CDR3 protein: CASNGGVPNTEAFF

clone size: -
V gene: TRBV6-5
J gene: TRBJ2-7
D gene: TRBD1
CDR3 DNA: TGTGCCAGCAGCCGGGACAGGGGGCAGTACGAGCAGTACTTC
CDR3 protein: CASSRDRGQYEQYF

clone size: once
V gene: TRBV7-2
J gene: TRBJ2-5
D gene: -
CDR3 DNA: TGTGCCAGCAGCCTCATAGCGGTGAGGGGAGAGACCCAGTACTTC
CDR3 protein: CASSLIAVRGETQYF

clone size: -
V gene: TRBV5-1
J gene: TRBJ1-5
D gene: -
CDR3 DNA: TGCGCCAGCAGCTTGGGGTCTGGAGGTAATCAGCCCCAGCATTTT
CDR3 protein: CASSLGSGGNQPQHF